Here is one TCR beta chain with its context. V trimming: 3 bases; J trimming: 4 bases; junction bases outside the gene matches: 12. The V gene's germline CDR1 is LGHDT and CDR2 YNNKEL (reference sequence). The CDR3 runs to 18 residues. UMIs and sample barcodes were carried by the TCR alpha and TCR beta cDNA libraries that 5'RACE produced using constant-segment primers. TCRdb re-called the 5' RACE reads with MiXCR, one entry per CDR3 protein. Here the sample spans around 100,000 distinct CDR3 sequences, 22% being singletons. This sample was included in a study of T-cell memory formation after mild COVID-19.

The V call is TRBV3-1, the J call TRBJ2-1, with 10 bases matching TRBD1. This clonotype was obtained from a man younger than 35 who had mild COVID-19 (a few samples of this study predate the infection). Cell type and time point are not known. Sequenced: PBMCs or a T cell subset sorted from them (not recorded which). CDR3 loop: CASSQGGSGTGVYNEQFF. The CDR3 nucleotides read TGTGCCAGCAGCCAGGGGGGGTCCGGGACAGGGGTATACAATGAGCAGTTCTTC.